These 15 T cell receptor beta chains share one sample of origin, sequenced in a study of blood T cell repertoires in COVID-19. Measured with immunoSEQ multiplex PCR; TCRdb has only the in-frame clones, and not every one. The sample records under 170,000 clones, more than 75% being singletons. Input material: peripheral blood. Receptors originate from a man in his 70s with acute or convalescent COVID-19.

The V gene is TRBV19, the J gene TRBJ1-6, with D perhaps TRBD1 (6 bases). Germline V gives CDR1 LNHDA, CDR2 SQIVND (reference sequence). Between the trimmed V and J ends, which lost 7 bases and 4 bases, there was a span of 14 bases. The CDR3 covers 15 residues. CDR3: CASKGDAEYNSPLHF. The CDR3, as DNA: TGTGCCAGTAAGGGGGACGCGGAATATAATTCACCCCTCCACTTT.

This chain links TRBV5-1 with TRBJ2-7; tentatively, D is TRBD1 (8 bases). The ends were cut back, 1 base at V and 3 bases at J, with 11 bases in the middle. Per germline, CDR1 SGHRS and CDR2 YFSETQ. CDR3 length: 14 residues. DNA for the CDR3: TGCGCCAGCAGCTTGACAGGGGGGGACTACGAGCAGTACTTC. It yields the protein CASSLTGGDYEQYF.

The chain couples TRBV28 to TRBJ2-3; TRBD1 might be the D (6 bases). The ends were cut back, 5 bases at V and 1 base at J, with 16 bases in the middle. CDR1 MDHEN and CDR2 SYDVKM come from the germline V gene. This CDR3 region has 16 residues. In DNA form, the CDR3 reads TGTGCCAGCAGTATTGATGGGGGCGGTCGCACAGATACGCAGTATTTT. Translated, it gives CASSIDGGGRTDTQYF.

The chain uses TRBV7-3 and TRBJ1-5, with D perhaps TRBD1 (5 bases). Germline lookup yields CDR1 SGHTA and CDR2 FQGTGA. The CDR3 spans 14 residues. V shed 6 bases and J shed 4 bases, with 13 bases lying between them. The chain's CDR3 is CASRLDNGNQPQHF. The CDR3 coding sequence is TGTGCCAGCAGGTTGGACAACGGGAATCAGCCCCAGCATTTT.

The chain links TRBV11-2 to TRBJ2-1; TRBD2 matches 8 bases. V shed 3 bases and J 4 bases; nucleotides not matched to a gene: 11. The CDR3 consists of 17 residues. From germline, CDR1 is SGHAT and CDR2 FQNNGV. The CDR3 sequence is CASSLELLAAQYNEQFF. For the CDR3, the DNA is TGTGCCAGCAGCTTGGAGTTACTAGCGGCCCAATACAATGAGCAGTTCTTC.

This clone was counted between two and nine times. V and J are TRBV5-1 and TRBJ2-3; D gene ambiguous. Trimming took 5 bases from V and 3 from J, leaving 16 bases between them. This CDR3 contains 15 residues. Germline CDR1 and CDR2: SGHRS and YFSETQ. The DNA of the CDR3 is TGCGCCAGCAGGTGGGCGTACGCAAAAACAGATACGCAGTATTTT. Translation gives CASRWAYAKTDTQYF.

This chain connects TRBV28 to TRBJ1-4, with D perhaps TRBD1 (5 bases). From germline, CDR1 is MDHEN and CDR2 SYDVKM. V was clipped by 6 bases and J by 0 bases, with 14 bases between them. The CDR3 contains 16 residues. CDR3 in amino acids: CASSSPQGPTNEKLFF. The CDR3 bases are TGTGCCAGCAGCAGTCCCCAGGGTCCAACTAATGAAAAACTGTTTTTT.

This sequence joins TRBV5-6 and TRBJ1-2; 8 bases agree with TRBD1. CDR1 SGHDT and CDR2 YYEEEE come from the germline V gene. This CDR3 region has 15 residues. J was trimmed by 2 bases and V by 4 bases; bases with no gene match: 7. The CDR3 nucleotides are TGTGCCAGCAGCCGTGAGACAGGGGCGAACTATGGCTACACCTTC. Protein product: CASSRETGANYGYTF.

This sequence joins TRBV6-5 and TRBJ2-4, with TRBD1 as a possible D gene (5 bases). CDR3 length: 13 residues. Trimming shortened V by 5 bases and J by 8 bases, and 13 bases separated the two germline ends. CDR1 is MNHEY, CDR2 SVGAGI, per germline. DNA for the CDR3: TGTGCCAGCAGTAGGGGAAACCAGGACATTCAGTACTTC. As protein: CASSRGNQDIQYF.

This clone was observed once. CDR3 nucleotides: TGTGCCAGCAGTTACTCTGGTAGAAGCACAGATACGCAGTATTTT. Its protein product is CASSYSGRSTDTQYF. The rearrangement uses TRBV6-5 and TRBJ2-3; D ambiguous. CDR1 is MNHEY and CDR2 is SVGAGI in the germline V gene. With 0 bases removed from V and 0 bases from J, the gap between germline ends came to 7 bases. There are 15 residues in the CDR3.

The table lists this clone with a count of one. The chain employs TRBV7-7 and TRBJ1-3; D call uncertain. The CDR3 runs 15 residues. Germline lookup yields CDR1 SSHAT and CDR2 FNYEAQ (reference sequence). The CDR3 here is CASSAGGTSGNTIYF. The DNA for the CDR3 is TGTGCTAGCTCCGCCGGCGGCACATCTGGAAACACCATATATTTT. Complete variable domain (other parts from reference TRBV7-7 and TRBJ1-3): GAGVSQSPRYKVTKRGQDVTLRCDPISSHATLYWYQQALGQGPEFLTYFNYEAQPDKSGLPSDRFSAERPEGSISTLTIQRTEQRDSAMYRCASSAGGTSGNTIYFGEGSWLTVV.

The chain uses TRBV6-1 and TRBJ2-7; TRBD2 agrees at 9 bases. This CDR3 comprises 14 residues. J lost 4 bases, V lost 3 bases, and 4 bases had no gene match. Germline CDR1 MNHNS, CDR2 SASEGT. The CDR3 bases are TGTGCCAGCAGTGATGCGGGAGGGCCTTACGAGCAGTACTTC. It codes for CASSDAGGPYEQYF.

The V gene is TRBV6-5, the J gene TRBJ2-2, with D possibly matching TRBD1 (6 bases). CDR1 and CDR2 (germline): MNHEY, SVGAGI. The germline V and J ends were trimmed by 6 bases and 4 bases, with 15 bases remaining between them. The CDR3 consists of 15 residues. Written as DNA, the CDR3 is TGTGCCAGCAGCTCGACACAGGGTGGCACCGGGGAGCTGTTTTTT. The encoded protein is CASSSTQGGTGELFF.

The chain joins TRBV30 to TRBJ1-5, with D possibly TRBD1 on 5 matching bases. V lost 4 bases, J lost 3 bases, and 19 bases lay in between. This CDR3 contains 16 residues. Germline CDR1 reads GTSNPN; CDR2 reads SVGIG (reference sequence). CDR3 residues: CAWTRRGPLINQPQHF. The CDR3 bases are TGTGCCTGGACCCGGAGGGGACCTCTGATCAATCAGCCCCAGCATTTT.

The chain links TRBV2 to TRBJ1-1; 11 bases align to TRBD1. CDR3 length equals 15 residues. Germline-derived CDR1 and CDR2 are SNHLY and FYNNEI. With 6 bases clipped from V and 4 bases from J, the junction kept 7 bases outside the gene matches. This chain's CDR3 is CASSRGGQGGTEAFF. The CDR3 nucleotides are TGTGCCAGCAGCCGAGGGGGACAGGGGGGCACTGAAGCTTTCTTT.